Here is one T cell receptor beta chain with its context. This CDR3 spans 15 amino acids. Trimming stripped 2 bases from V and 8 bases from J, with 18 bases between. Germline lookup yields CDR1 SNHLY and CDR2 FYNNEI. The data derive from a study of control samples from healthy donors and cancer patients. Clones were read by immunoSEQ multiplex PCR, and TCRdb kept only the in-frame ones, dropping some. This table has around 100,000 clones, around 90% appearing once. The chain links TRBV2 to TRBJ1-1; D might be TRBD1 (6 bases). Sequencing used blood. The TCR sequence derives from a human donor in good health. The donor label of this sample is uncertain. CDR3 sequence reads: CASSERGDTGLEAFF. CDR3 sequence (DNA): TGTGCCAGCAGTGAAAGGGGAGACACAGGGTTGGAAGCTTTCTTT.